Listed here are 11 T cell receptor beta chains from one sample, sequenced in a study of graft-versus-host responses after intestinal transplantation. The method was immunoSEQ multiplex PCR; TCRdb's version includes in-frame clones alone and lacks a portion of them. The sample holds just over 85,000 clones, less than 95% seen once. Their recognized antigens are unknown. The sequencing used unstimulated CD8+ T cells sorted from spleen or lymph node cells, collected before transplant. Receptors originate from a human donor who was the organ donor for an intestinal transplant.

The V and J genes are TRBV4-1 and TRBJ2-7; 8 nucleotides match TRBD2. This CDR3 spans 15 amino acids. Germline V gene lookup returns CDR1 MGHRA and CDR2 YSYEKL. Trimming at V came to 5 bases and at J to 0 bases, leaving 6 bases not matched to a gene. The CDR3 DNA sequence: TGCGCCAGCAGCTATCAGCGGGGGAGCTCCTACGAGCAGTACTTC. This sequence encodes CASSYQRGSSYEQYF.

The V and J genes are TRBV9 and TRBJ1-1; D may be TRBD1 (6 bases). Per germline, CDR1 SGDLS and CDR2 YYNGEE. This CDR3 region has 16 residues. Trimming shortened V by 0 bases and J by 1 base, and 13 bases separated the two germline ends. Here the CDR3 reads CASSVDPTGWNTEAFF. DNA of the CDR3: TGTGCCAGCAGCGTAGACCCGACAGGATGGAACACTGAAGCTTTCTTT.

The genes are TRBV5-6 and TRBJ2-5; TRBD1 agrees at 7 bases. Germline-derived CDR1 and CDR2 are SGHDT and YYEEEE. This CDR3 contains 16 residues. V trimming: 4 bases; J trimming: 2 bases; junction bases outside the gene matches: 11. The CDR3 DNA is TGTGCCAGCAGCGTCAACGTTGGGACAGCACAAGAGACCCAGTACTTC. Protein product: CASSVNVGTAQETQYF.

This chain connects TRBV7-9 to TRBJ2-7; D unclear. Per germline, CDR1 SEHNR and CDR2 FQNEAQ (reference sequence). Trimming left V 3 bases short and J 5 bases short, with 8 bases between. This CDR3 has 12 residues. CDR3 residues: CASSLQAHEQYF. In DNA, the CDR3 is TGTGCCAGCAGCTTGCAGGCCCACGAGCAGTACTTC.

A single count supports this clone. The chain is built from TRBV19 and TRBJ2-7; 8 bases map to TRBD1. The V segment lost 4 bases and the J segment 0 bases; nucleotides outside the gene matches: 11. CDR1 is LNHDA and CDR2 is SQIVND in the germline V gene (reference sequence). This CDR3 contains 17 residues. The CDR3 loop reads CASSKGTGRWNSYEQYF. For the CDR3, the DNA is TGTGCCAGTAGTAAAGGGACAGGCCGGTGGAACTCCTACGAGCAGTACTTC.

This clone has only a few counts. The sample carries other DNA sequences with the same CDR3. V is TRBV19 and J is TRBJ2-1, with D hard to call. Germline lookup yields CDR1 LNHDA and CDR2 SQIVND (reference sequence). V lost 3 bases, J lost 7 bases, and 4 bases lay in between. The length of the CDR3 is 11 residues. The chain's CDR3 is CASSIGNEQFF. The DNA of the CDR3 is TGTGCCAGTAGTATCGGTAATGAGCAGTTCTTC. Looking up the rest from reference TRBV19 and TRBJ2-1 gives the full variable domain: DGGITQSPKYLFRKEGQNVTLSCEQNLNHDAMYWYRQDPGQGLRLIYYSQIVNDFQKGDIAEGYSVSREKKESFPLTVTSAQKNPTAFYLCASSIGNEQFFGPGTRLTVL.

CDR3 sequence (DNA): TGCGCCAGCAGCCAAAAACAGGGATTAGGAGGCTACACCTTC. The encoded protein is CASSQKQGLGGYTF. V gene TRBV4-1 combines with J gene TRBJ1-2, with TRBD1 as a possible D gene (6 bases). This CDR3 is 14 amino acids long. Germline CDR1 MGHRA, CDR2 YSYEKL. V was cut by 2 bases and J by 8 bases, with 15 bases left in between.

This clone was observed a single time. The gene calls are TRBV5-5 and TRBJ1-5; 9 positions match TRBD1. The J segment lost 1 base and the V segment lost 3 bases, leaving 11 bases of the junction unmatched. Germline CDR1 and CDR2: SGHKS and YYEKEE (reference sequence). The CDR3 runs to 18 residues. CDR3 residues: CASSYRDREIGSNQPQHF. CDR3 sequence (DNA): TGTGCCAGCAGCTACCGGGACAGGGAGATTGGCAGCAATCAGCCCCAGCATTTT. Drawing the rest from reference TRBV5-5 and TRBJ1-5, the complete variable domain is DAGVTQSPTHLIKTRGQQVTLRCSPISGHKSVSWYQQVLGQGPQFIFQYYEKEERGRGNFPDRFSARQFPNYSSELNVNALLLGDSALYLCASSYRDREIGSNQPQHFGDGTRLSIL.

This chain uses TRBV11-1 with TRBJ1-1, with 7 bases matching TRBD1. This CDR3 comprises 12 residues. The trim removed 5 bases at V and 8 bases at J, leaving 5 bases unmatched. CDR1 and CDR2 (germline): SGHAT, FQDESV (reference sequence). CDR3 DNA: TGTGCCAGCAGCGTTCTGACAGGGGAAGCTTTCTTT. It translates to CASSVLTGEAFF.

The rearrangement links TRBV6-1 to TRBJ2-7, with 7 bases matching TRBD1. Germline lookup yields CDR1 MNHNS and CDR2 SASEGT. The CDR3 totals 14 residues. Trimming cost V 1 base and J 2 bases; bases outside gene matches: 2. CDR3 loop: CASSEGGTAYEQYF. For the CDR3, the DNA is TGTGCCAGCAGTGAAGGAGGGACAGCCTACGAGCAGTACTTC.

The chain recombines TRBV15 with TRBJ2-2, with a weak D call TRBD2 (6 bases). This CDR3 is built from 17 residues. Between the trimmed V and J ends, which lost 3 bases and 5 bases, there was a span of 19 bases. CDR1 is LNHNV, CDR2 YYDKDF, per germline (reference sequence). The CDR3 loop reads CATSSPPGREETGELFF. In DNA form, the CDR3 reads TGTGCCACCAGCAGCCCCCCGGGGCGGGAAGAGACCGGGGAGCTGTTTTTT.